These 23 T cell receptor beta chains originate from one sample sequenced in a study of CD8 T cells in ankylosing spondylitis. TCRdb independently ran MiXCR on the 5' RACE reads; one entry per CDR3 protein. The sample includes fewer than 250,000 distinct CDR3 sequences, about 30% of them seen just once. The sample comprised blood, either unsorted or a sorted T cell fraction (not recorded which). The receptors come from a male donor with ankylosing spondylitis or in good health (not recorded which).

This clonotype was seen a handful of times. V and J are TRBV12-3 or TRBV12-4 and TRBJ1-2; unclear D gene. With 4 bases removed from V and 2 bases from J, the gap between germline ends came to 8 bases. CDR3 length: 13 residues. The CDR3 region is CASSSDGNYGYTF. In nucleotides, the CDR3 is TGTGCCAGCAGTTCGGACGGGAACTATGGCTACACCTTC.

The chain carries TRBV29-1 and TRBJ2-7, with 8 positions matching TRBD1. The V gene's germline CDR1 is SQVTM and CDR2 ANQGSEA. V shed 7 bases, J shed 2 bases, and the junction held 4 bases outside the gene matches. This CDR3 is 12 amino acids long. The CDR3 DNA reads as TGCAGCGCACTGACAGGGGCCTACGAGCAGTACTTC. Translated: CSALTGAYEQYF.

This clonotype has just a few counts. The chain couples TRBV6-5 to TRBJ1-3, with D possibly TRBD1 on 6 matching bases. The germline V and J ends were trimmed by 0 bases and 2 bases, with 11 bases remaining between them. Per the germline V gene, CDR1 is MNHEY and CDR2 is SVGAGI. The CDR3 length is 16 residues. The CDR3, as DNA: TGTGCCAGCAGTTACTCGAATGAGGGGGCTGGAAACACCATATATTTT. Encoded protein: CASSYSNEGAGNTIYF.

The chain links TRBV7-6 to TRBJ1-2; D perhaps matches TRBD1 (6 bases). CDR1 is SGHVS and CDR2 is FNYEAQ in the germline V gene. V was cut by 5 bases and J by 8 bases, with 21 bases left in between. The CDR3 extends over 15 amino acids. The CDR3 DNA is TGTGCCAGCAGCCCATTGGGGGCAGGAGGCTTCGGCTACACCTTC. It is translated as CASSPLGAGGFGYTF.

The chain uses TRBV5-5 and TRBJ2-5; D unresolved. The CDR3 has 13 residues. Trimming left V 0 bases short and J 5 bases short, with 8 bases between. CDR1 SGHKS and CDR2 YYEKEE come from the germline V gene (reference sequence). This CDR3 is CASSLEAGETQYF. The CDR3 nucleotides read TGTGCCAGCAGCTTGGAAGCCGGGGAGACCCAGTACTTC.

The J gene is TRBJ2-7, the V gene TRBV7-9, with 10 bases that match TRBD1. With 5 bases clipped from V and 5 bases from J, the junction kept 6 bases outside the gene matches. The CDR3 extends over 14 amino acids. CDR1 SEHNR and CDR2 FQNEAQ come from the germline V gene (reference sequence). CDR3 amino acids: CASSPGTGDNEQYF. CDR3 DNA: TGTGCCAGCAGCCCAGGGACAGGGGACAACGAGCAGTACTTC.

The genes are TRBV7-2 and TRBJ2-5; TRBD2 might be the D (5 bases). The CDR3 runs to 15 residues. The V and J ends lost 8 bases and 1 base respectively, with 17 bases between them. Germline V gene sequence: CDR1 SGHTA, CDR2 FQGNSA. The CDR3 DNA sequence: TGTGCCAGCTCACTCGCCCGTGGGAGCCAAGAGACCCAGTACTTC. Amino acid sequence: CASSLARGSQETQYF.

The gene calls are TRBV7-8 and TRBJ1-2, with 7 bases that match TRBD1. V lost 0 bases, J lost 0 bases, and 4 bases stayed unmatched. Looked up from germline, CDR1 is SGHVS and CDR2 is FQNEAQ. This CDR3 region has 16 residues. CDR3 residues: CASSLADRRSNYGYTF. As DNA, the CDR3 is TGTGCCAGCAGCTTAGCGGACAGGAGATCTAACTATGGCTACACCTTC.

The chain is built from TRBV29-1 and TRBJ2-3, with TRBD1 identical over 9 bases. The ends lost 6 bases at V and 5 bases at J; junction bases unmatched: 9. Germline V gene lookup returns CDR1 SQVTM and CDR2 ANQGSEA. The CDR3 runs 14 residues. This CDR3 is CSVAEQGAGDTQYF. CDR3 bases: TGCAGCGTGGCTGAACAGGGGGCGGGAGATACGCAGTATTTT.

This clonotype was seen a few times. This chain joins TRBV10-3 and TRBJ2-7; D is unresolved. This CDR3 is built from 12 residues. The V gene's germline CDR1 is ENHRY and CDR2 SYGVKD. Trimming removed 0 bases from V and 6 bases from J, with 6 bases in between. The CDR3 sequence: CAISESQVEQYF. In DNA form, the CDR3 reads TGTGCCATCAGTGAGTCCCAAGTCGAGCAGTACTTC.

The V and J genes are TRBV5-1 and TRBJ2-3; TRBD1 might be the D (6 bases). Germline CDR1 and CDR2: SGHRS and YFSETQ. Trimming left V 4 bases short and J 3 bases short, with 12 bases between. The CDR3 has 14 amino acids. The CDR3 DNA is TGCGCCAGCAGCCCCCCACAGGGAACAGATACGCAGTATTTT. Its protein product is CASSPPQGTDTQYF. Combining the CDR3 with reference TRBV5-1 and TRBJ2-3 gives the whole variable domain KAGVTQTPRYLIKTRGQQVTLSCSPISGHRSVSWYQQTPGQGLQFLFEYFSETQRNKGNFPGRFSGRQFSNSRSEMNVSTLELGDSALYLCASSPPQGTDTQYFGPGTRLTVL.

This clonotype has a single count. The gene calls are TRBV12-3 or TRBV12-4 and TRBJ2-7, with D possibly being TRBD2 (6 bases). The CDR3 runs to 16 residues. Trimming pared 2 bases from V and 1 base from J, leaving 15 bases between. The CDR3 DNA reads TGTGCCAGCAGTTTAAACTTCAACGGGACTTCCTACGAGCAGTACTTC. It encodes CASSLNFNGTSYEQYF.

This clonotype has only a few counts. This chain joins TRBV4-1 and TRBJ1-3, with D tentatively TRBD1 (5 bases). The CDR3 consists of 17 residues. Trimming took 0 bases from V and 1 from J, leaving 13 bases between them. CDR1 is MGHRA, CDR2 YSYEKL, per germline. This CDR3 is CASSQDGIRGSGNTIYF. The CDR3 DNA sequence: TGCGCCAGCAGCCAAGACGGGATTAGGGGATCTGGAAACACCATATATTTT.

V usage is TRBV5-1 and J usage is TRBJ1-5, with D perhaps TRBD1 (5 bases). CDR1 is SGHRS and CDR2 is YFSETQ in the germline V gene. The CDR3 has 15 residues. V lost 4 bases to trimming and J lost 5 bases, with 16 bases between them. CDR3 region: CASSPGQGGDQPQHF. CDR3 coding DNA: TGCGCCAGCAGCCCCGGTCAGGGCGGCGATCAGCCCCAGCATTTT.

V is TRBV12-3 or TRBV12-4 and J is TRBJ2-7, with 9 nucleotides matching TRBD1. The CDR3 spans 16 residues. V lost 6 bases and J lost 1; bases outside the gene matches: 10. The CDR3 here is CASSPGLTGGSYEQYF. For the CDR3, the DNA is TGTGCCAGCAGCCCAGGCCTGACAGGGGGATCCTACGAGCAGTACTTC.

The chain couples TRBV5-1 to TRBJ2-6; D is uncertain. Looked up from germline, CDR1 is SGHRS and CDR2 is YFSETQ. The CDR3 totals 18 residues. With 4 bases removed from V and 0 bases from J, the gap between germline ends came to 17 bases. CDR3 loop: CASSPRRLNSSGANVLTF. CDR3 in DNA: TGCGCCAGCAGCCCACGACGGCTTAATAGCTCTGGGGCCAACGTCCTGACTTTC. Drawing the rest from reference TRBV5-1 and TRBJ2-6, the complete variable domain is KAGVTQTPRYLIKTRGQQVTLSCSPISGHRSVSWYQQTPGQGLQFLFEYFSETQRNKGNFPGRFSGRQFSNSRSEMNVSTLELGDSALYLCASSPRRLNSSGANVLTFGAGSRLTVL.

This clonotype has more than one count but fewer than ten. The CDR3 loop reads CASSPRDGEETQYF. The CDR3 region has the DNA TGTGCCAGCAGTCCCAGAGATGGGGAAGAGACCCAGTACTTC. V is TRBV12-3 or TRBV12-4 and J is TRBJ2-5; no firm D call. The V end was cut by 5 bases, the J end by 3 bases, with 13 bases between. The CDR3 is 14 residues long.

In this sample, this clonotype turned up a few times. The chain links TRBV20-1 to TRBJ1-1; D ambiguous. Germline V gene data show CDR1 as DFQATT and CDR2 as SNEGSKA (reference sequence). V was trimmed by 2 bases and J by 0 bases, leaving 10 bases between them. The CDR3 is 14 amino acids. The CDR3 spells CSARTASVNTEAFF. In DNA, the CDR3 is TGCAGTGCTAGAACCGCCTCCGTGAACACTGAAGCTTTCTTT.

There are many counts of this clonotype. The chain joins TRBV29-1 to TRBJ2-3; D remains unclear. There are 15 residues in the CDR3. In germline, CDR1 is SQVTM, CDR2 ANQGSEA. The V end was cut by 4 bases, the J end by 0 bases, with 14 bases between. CDR3 region: CSVVLQARSTDTQYF. In DNA form, the CDR3 reads TGCAGCGTTGTTCTCCAGGCGAGGAGCACAGATACGCAGTATTTT.

The gene calls are TRBV5-1 and TRBJ2-1; TRBD1 matches at 9 bases. Germline CDR1 and CDR2: SGHRS and YFSETQ. The CDR3 contains 15 residues. V lost 1 base to trimming and J lost 6 bases; unmatched junction nucleotides: 5. The CDR3: CASSLMGQGINEQFF. The DNA of the CDR3 is TGCGCCAGCAGCTTGATGGGACAGGGCATCAATGAGCAGTTCTTC.

The chain has TRBV20-1 and TRBJ2-3, with 7 nucleotides matching TRBD2. The germline V gene encodes CDR1 DFQATT and CDR2 SNEGSKA (reference sequence). The ends lost 6 bases at V and 8 bases at J; junction bases unmatched: 11. This CDR3 contains 13 residues. CDR3 loop: CSATGLGTSTQYF. In DNA, the CDR3 is TGCAGTGCAACCGGACTAGGCACTTCTACGCAGTATTTT.

The chain links TRBV12-3 or TRBV12-4 to TRBJ1-5; the D gene is possibly TRBD1 (5 bases). The CDR3 spans 15 residues. Trimming removed 5 bases from V and 5 bases from J, with 16 bases in between. CDR3 bases: TGTGCCAGCAGTCCCTATGGGGGGAGCCATCAGCCCCAGCATTTT. Residues: CASSPYGGSHQPQHF.

This clonotype was counted between two and nine times. V gene TRBV9 combines with J gene TRBJ2-5, with 10 bases that match TRBD2. The germline V gene has CDR1 SGDLS and CDR2 YYNGEE. CDR3 length: 14 residues. Losses at the gene ends were 3 bases for V and 4 bases for J; bases not matched to a gene: 3. CDR3 nucleotide sequence: TGTGCCAGCAGCGCATCTAGCGGGGGAGAGACCCAGTACTTC. Translated: CASSASSGGETQYF.